Presented here are 20 T cell receptor beta chains from one specimen sequenced in a study of vaccination effects on CD4 cells after COVID-19 (dated by TCRdb to the early 2020s). In the ViraFEST assay, PBMC were stimulated with viral peptide pools, and antigen-specific CD4+ T cell clonotypes were then identified by expansion using TCR sequencing. After approximately 11 days of culture, CD4+ T cells were isolated with the EasySep CD4+ T cell isolation kit. Participants received two doses of either the BNT162b2 or the mRNA-1273 mRNA SARS-CoV-2 vaccine. Libraries came from the immunoSEQ multiplex PCR assay. TCRdb mirrors the immuneACCESS table, restricted to in-frame sequences. Some clones are absent from its copies; in checked studies, under half trace to an unresolved V gene, and the reason for the others is unknown. The sample profile shows fewer than 40,000 clones; roughly four fifths of them were found once. The ten largest clones capture about 2% of the sample.

Antigen specificity for these receptors is unknown. This specimen was CD4+ T cells from PBMCs cultured with HCoV-NL63 spike peptides, taken after COVID-19 vaccination. The sample's cell subset or site label, decoded: HCoV-NL63 spike overlapping peptide pool stimulation. Source of these receptors: a human donor who received a COVID-19 vaccine. Some clones in this sample may be carry-over from other donors' samples.

The J gene is TRBJ1-4, the V gene TRBV30; TRBD1 matches 8 bases. The CDR3 covers 15 residues. Germline values: CDR1 GTSNPN, CDR2 SVGIG (reference sequence). Germline trimming cut 2 bases from V and 7 bases from J; bases unmatched to any gene: 9. This CDR3 reads CAWSFAAGGGEKLFF. The CDR3 nucleotides read TGTGCCTGGAGTTTTGCGGCAGGGGGCGGTGAAAAACTGTTTTTT.

This clone was seen only once. The gene calls are TRBV6-5 and TRBJ1-2, with TRBD1 as a possible D gene (6 bases). The V gene lost 6 bases and the J gene lost 0 bases, with 11 bases spanning the gap. Looked up from germline, CDR1 is MNHEY and CDR2 is SVGAGI. The CDR3 totals 14 residues. CDR3 sequence reads: CASRKTGSNYGYTF. The CDR3 DNA reads as TGTGCCAGCAGAAAGACAGGATCTAACTATGGCTACACCTTC.

V usage is TRBV29-1 and J usage is TRBJ2-2; 11 bases align to TRBD2. V was clipped by 6 bases and J by 4 bases; unmatched bases: 7. This CDR3 comprises 15 residues. The germline gives CDR1 SQVTM, CDR2 ANQGSEA. The CDR3 bases are TGCAGCGTAGGCACTAGCGGGGGAAGCACCGGGGAGCTGTTTTTT. The encoded protein is CSVGTSGGSTGELFF.

V gene TRBV7-8 combines with J gene TRBJ2-5; 8 bases map to TRBD2. The germline V gene has CDR1 SGHVS and CDR2 FQNEAQ. The length of the CDR3 is 13 residues. V lost 5 bases, J lost 4 bases, and 3 bases stayed unmatched. The CDR3 DNA sequence: TGTGCCAGCAGCCGCACTAGCGGAGAGACCCAGTACTTC. Protein: CASSRTSGETQYF.

This chain connects TRBV19 to TRBJ2-5; possibly TRBD1 for D (5 bases). The ends were cut back, 5 bases at V and 5 bases at J, with 18 bases in the middle. This CDR3 has 15 amino acids. Germline V gene lookup returns CDR1 LNHDA and CDR2 SQIVND (reference sequence). Here the CDR3 reads CASSPTPVGAETQYF. CDR3 DNA sequence: TGTGCCAGTAGTCCCACCCCGGTTGGGGCGGAGACCCAGTACTTC.

V is TRBV7-9 and J is TRBJ2-7, with D perhaps TRBD2 (6 bases). This CDR3 has 13 residues. The germline V gene encodes CDR1 SEHNR and CDR2 FQNEAQ (reference sequence). Trimming shortened V by 1 base and J by 13 bases, and 17 bases separated the two germline ends. The CDR3, as DNA: TGTGCCAGCAGCTTAGGGGGGGAGCTTGCACGCTACGTC. It codes for CASSLGGELARYV.

This clone was seen a single time. The chain couples TRBV5-5 to TRBJ1-5; D might be TRBD1 (6 bases). Germline-derived CDR1 and CDR2 are SGHKS and YYEKEE (reference sequence). V shed 2 bases and J shed 4 bases, with 10 bases lying between them. The CDR3 contains 14 residues. The CDR3 sequence is CASSLTDRNQPQHF. The CDR3 bases are TGTGCCAGCAGCTTAACGGACAGAAATCAGCCCCAGCATTTT.

V and J are TRBV7-6 and TRBJ2-3; 10 bases map to TRBD2. V lost 5 bases, J lost 0 bases, and 8 bases stayed unmatched. This CDR3 comprises 17 residues. Germline CDR1 reads SGHVS; CDR2 reads FNYEAQ. The CDR3 bases are TGTGCCAGCAGCCCCTTAGCGGGGGGTCCTAGCACAGATACGCAGTATTTT. It yields the protein CASSPLAGGPSTDTQYF.

The chain links TRBV19 to TRBJ1-5; 12 bases map to TRBD1. The CDR3 totals 19 residues. The V gene end was trimmed by 2 bases and the J gene end by 4 bases; junction bases not matched to a gene: 12. Germline V gives CDR1 LNHDA, CDR2 SQIVND (reference sequence). The DNA of the CDR3 is TGTGCCAGTAGTATATTTCAGGGACAGGGGGCCCCCGGGAATCAGCCCCAGCATTTT. Protein: CASSIFQGQGAPGNQPQHF.

The genes are TRBV2 and TRBJ1-5; 9 bases match TRBD1. With 6 bases clipped from V and 9 bases from J, the junction kept 12 bases outside the gene matches. Germline values: CDR1 SNHLY, CDR2 FYNNEI. CDR3 length: 15 residues. The CDR3 DNA is TGTGCCAGCAGCGCGACAGGGGGGATTCCCCCGCCCCAGCATTTT. Residues: CASSATGGIPPPQHF.

The chain uses TRBV18 and TRBJ2-1; D might be TRBD1 or TRBD2, each matching 5 bases. Looked up from germline, CDR1 is KGHSH and CDR2 is LQKENI. Between the trimmed V and J ends, which lost 4 bases and 9 bases, there was a span of 19 bases. This CDR3 contains 15 residues. DNA of the CDR3: TGTGCCAGCTCACGAGACAGTGAGGGATGGACTGAGCAGTTCTTC. Protein product: CASSRDSEGWTEQFF. The variable domain in full, with the rest retrieved from reference TRBV18 and TRBJ2-1, is NAGVMQNPRHLVRRRGQEARLRCSPMKGHSHVYWYRQLPEEGLKFMVYLQKENIIDESGMPKERFSAEFPKEGPSILRIQQVVRGDSAAYFCASSRDSEGWTEQFFGPGTRLTVL.

V usage is TRBV24-1 and J usage is TRBJ1-1; unclear D gene. The length of the CDR3 is 12 residues. Looked up from germline, CDR1 is KGHDR and CDR2 is SFDVKD. The ends were cut back, 1 base at V and 6 bases at J, with 5 bases in the middle. CDR3 nucleotides: TGTGCCACCAGTGATTTTGGGGCTGAAGCTTTCTTT. Protein product: CATSDFGAEAFF.

The chain is built from TRBV2 and TRBJ2-4, with 7 bases identical to TRBD1. J gave up 4 bases and V 7 bases, and 10 bases lay outside the gene matches. The CDR3 sequence is 15 residues long. Germline lookup yields CDR1 SNHLY and CDR2 FYNNEI. The DNA of the CDR3 is TGTGCCAGCATTCGACAGGGAGCACAAAAAAACATTCAGTACTTC. As protein: CASIRQGAQKNIQYF.

The CDR3 is CASSSLGGQSTDTQYF. The CDR3 DNA is TGTGCCAGCAGCTCCTTGGGAGGACAGAGCACAGATACGCAGTATTTT. V usage is TRBV9 and J usage is TRBJ2-3, with D possibly being TRBD1 or TRBD2 (6 bases each). The CDR3 sequence is 16 residues long. The V gene's germline CDR1 is SGDLS and CDR2 YYNGEE. The germline V and J ends were trimmed by 4 bases and 0 bases, with 15 bases remaining between them. Based on the CDR3 plus reference TRBV9 and TRBJ2-3, the full variable domain is DSGVTQTPKHLITATGQRVTLRCSPRSGDLSVYWYQQSLDQGLQFLIQYYNGEERAKGNILERFSAQQFPDLHSELNLSSLELGDSALYFCASSSLGGQSTDTQYFGPGTRLTVL.

This sequence joins TRBV6-5 and TRBJ2-5; maybe TRBD2 (6 bases). V was pared by 4 bases and J by 4 bases, with 13 bases between. Germline V gene data show CDR1 as MNHEY and CDR2 as SVGAGI. This CDR3 has 14 residues. This CDR3 reads CASSFSPGLETQYF. CDR3 DNA: TGTGCCAGCAGTTTCTCCCCGGGACTAGAGACCCAGTACTTC.

The chain is built from TRBV11-2 and TRBJ1-1; 8 bases are a match to TRBD1. V shed 1 base and J 5 bases; nucleotides not matched to a gene: 6. This CDR3 is built from 15 residues. The V gene's germline CDR1 is SGHAT and CDR2 FQNNGV. For the CDR3, the DNA is TGTGCCAGCAGCTTAGGCAGGGGGCCGAGGACTGAAGCTTTCTTT. This encodes CASSLGRGPRTEAFF. Full variable domain (outside the CDR3, taken from reference TRBV11-2 and TRBJ1-1): EAGVAQSPRYKIIEKRQSVAFWCNPISGHATLYWYQQILGQGPKLLIQFQNNGVVDDSQLPKDRFSAERLKGVDSTLKIQPAKLEDSAVYLCASSLGRGPRTEAFFGQGTRLTVV.

This chain connects TRBV20-1 to TRBJ1-5, with a possible D match to TRBD1 (6 bases). The CDR3 loop spans 16 amino acids. Germline CDR1 and CDR2: DFQATT and SNEGSKA (reference sequence). V lost 3 bases and J lost 6, with 21 bases in between. The DNA for the CDR3 is TGCAGTGCTAGTACCTCATGGGGGGCTAGTATTCAGCCCCAGCATTTT. Amino acid sequence: CSASTSWGASIQPQHF.

This chain joins TRBV4-1 and TRBJ1-2; 9 nucleotides match TRBD1. After removal of 2 bases from V and 7 bases from J, the junction contained 11 bases not matched to a gene. CDR1 is MGHRA and CDR2 is YSYEKL in the germline V gene. The CDR3 sequence is 16 residues long. CDR3 amino acids: CASSQSWDRARGGYTF. In nucleotides, the CDR3 is TGCGCCAGCAGCCAAAGTTGGGACAGGGCAAGGGGTGGCTACACCTTC.

The chain is built from TRBV5-1 and TRBJ1-6, with a tentative D call TRBD1 (5 bases). This CDR3 spans 15 amino acids. Trimming took 0 bases from V and 8 from J, leaving 12 bases between them. CDR1 and CDR2 (germline): SGHRS, YFSETQ. Here the CDR3 DNA reads TGCGCCAGCAGCTTGGGGAGGCTGGGGGATTCACCCCTCCACTTT. Residues: CASSLGRLGDSPLHF.

This chain joins TRBV29-1 and TRBJ1-2; 8 nucleotides line up with TRBD1. The CDR3 has 12 residues. Germline CDR1 reads SQVTM; CDR2 reads ANQGSEA. The trim removed 1 base at V and 5 bases at J, leaving 0 bases unmatched. This chain's CDR3 is CSVEGQGYGYTF. DNA of the CDR3: TGCAGCGTTGAAGGACAGGGGTATGGCTACACCTTC.